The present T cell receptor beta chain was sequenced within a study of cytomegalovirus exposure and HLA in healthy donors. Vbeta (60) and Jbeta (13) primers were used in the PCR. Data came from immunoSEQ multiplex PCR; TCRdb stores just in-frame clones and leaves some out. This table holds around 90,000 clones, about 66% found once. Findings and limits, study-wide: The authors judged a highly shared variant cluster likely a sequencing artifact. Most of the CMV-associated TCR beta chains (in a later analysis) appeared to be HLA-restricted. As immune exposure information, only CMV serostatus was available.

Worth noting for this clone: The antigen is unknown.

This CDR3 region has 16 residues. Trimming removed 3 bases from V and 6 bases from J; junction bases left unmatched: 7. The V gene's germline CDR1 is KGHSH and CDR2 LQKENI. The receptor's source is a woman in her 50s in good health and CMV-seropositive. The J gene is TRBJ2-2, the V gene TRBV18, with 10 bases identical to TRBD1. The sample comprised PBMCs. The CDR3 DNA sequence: TGTGCCAGCTCACCTCTGACAGGGGGCGAGTCCGGGGAGCTGTTTTTT. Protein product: CASSPLTGGESGELFF. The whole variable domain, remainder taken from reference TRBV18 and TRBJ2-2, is NAGVMQNPRHLVRRRGQEARLRCSPMKGHSHVYWYRQLPEEGLKFMVYLQKENIIDESGMPKERFSAEFPKEGPSILRIQQVVRGDSAAYFCASSPLTGGESGELFFGEGSRLTVL.